This T cell receptor (beta chain) was sequenced for a study of glioma-infiltrating T cells after dendritic cell vaccination. This CDR3 contains 15 residues. Germline V gives CDR1 SGHRS, CDR2 YFSETQ. Trimming removed 0 bases at V and 1 base at J, with 11 bases between. Here immunoSEQ multiplex PCR was the method, and the copy in TCRdb shows in-frame clones only, minus some. The sample carries around 25,000 clones, roughly nine tenths recorded once. The time point denotes: after dendritic cell vaccination, including at tumor progression/relapse. The gene calls are TRBV5-1 and TRBJ2-7; D not certain. The sequenced sample was blood, obtained after dendritic cell vaccination. This clonotype was sampled from a human donor with glioblastoma. The CDR3 nucleotides read TGCGCCAGCAGCTTGGTTAGTGCTTCATCCTACGAGCAGTACTTC. Its protein product is CASSLVSASSYEQYF.